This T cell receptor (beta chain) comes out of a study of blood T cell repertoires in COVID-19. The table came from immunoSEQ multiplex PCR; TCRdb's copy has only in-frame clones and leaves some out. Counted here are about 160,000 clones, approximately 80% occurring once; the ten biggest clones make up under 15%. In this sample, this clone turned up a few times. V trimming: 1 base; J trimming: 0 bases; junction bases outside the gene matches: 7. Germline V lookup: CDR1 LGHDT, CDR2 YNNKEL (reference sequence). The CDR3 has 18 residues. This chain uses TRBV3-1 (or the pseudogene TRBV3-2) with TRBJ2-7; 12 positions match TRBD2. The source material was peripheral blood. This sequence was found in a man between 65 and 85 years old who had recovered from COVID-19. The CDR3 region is CASSQAPTSGGFSYEQYF. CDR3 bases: TGTGCCAGCAGCCAAGCCCCTACTAGCGGGGGGTTCTCCTACGAGCAGTACTTC.